This TCR beta chain derives from a study of cytomegalovirus exposure and HLA in healthy donors (dated 2017 in TCRdb). Regarding the study in general: In an earlier analysis of roughly 500 of the donors, 276 Gb of sequence data and 120 million or so unique TCR beta sequences from about 179 million T cells were reported. An early release covering roughly 600 HLA-typed donors comprised about 300 gigabases of sequencing data and around 86 million unique TCR sequences. The genetic ancestry cluster associated with self-reported Caucasian donors included over 65% of the approximately 410 genotyped donors. The study aimed to test whether cataloging public T cell receptors could reveal signatures of past pathogen exposure. Using immunosequencing, the study profiled T cell repertoires from around 680 subjects and related those repertoires to cytomegalovirus serostatus. A separate validation cohort of approximately 120 different subjects was used in addition to the roughly 700-subject first cohort. To predict cytomegalovirus infection status, the study combined high-throughput TCR immunosequencing, statistical association of individual TCRs with disease status, and machine learning. To study patterns of TCR occurrence, a later analysis re-analyzed previously published TCR beta repertoires from 666 donors and added high-resolution HLA genotyping. Rather than drawing on any new phenotypic data, the later analysis identified candidate immune exposures from TCR beta sequences and the way those sequences occurred across donors. To decide whether each TCR beta V gene segment behaved as functional or pseudogenic, an earlier analysis of some 570 of the donors relied on high-throughput TCR beta sequencing. Alongside the repertoire data, information on donor age, sex, ethnicity and CMV serostatus was compiled. A later genetic analysis used genome-wide SNP genotypes for about 55% of the 666 donors, treating that subset as a discovery cohort. All discovery cohort repertoires had been generated on a single sequencing platform. Both class I and class II loci were covered by HLA typing, at four-digit resolution. Typing coverage differed by locus: A, B, C, DRB1 and DQB1 were typed in about 629-630 donors, DQA1 in approximately 520, DPA1 in 600 to 610, and DPB1 in 400 to 490. Because of strong linkage in the cohort, four to six DR-DQ haplotypes were treated as single units for association and clustering. Among over 350 genotyped donors of the cohort, an average of approximately 240,000 unique TCR beta nucleotide sequences were sequenced per donor, roughly 20% of them non-productive. Here is what the overall study found, with its caveats: In a later analysis, most CMV-associated TCR beta chains were found to appear HLA-restricted, with HLA associations seemingly driven largely by CMV exposure. In a later analysis, TCR association rates were found to vary across HLA loci, with the most associated TCRs seen for DRB1 alleles and the fewest for HLA-C alleles. Linkage disequilibrium might explain the correlated functional status among segregating V segments, but an unknown experimental factor could not be excluded. Because counts were too low, roughly 17 rarely observed V segments, including chromosome 9 orphons, were left out of the earlier analysis of about 620 of the donors. A later genetic analysis associated a missense DCLRE1C variant with V-gene and J-gene trimming of TCR beta chains, and an independent cohort replicated the association. According to a later genetic analysis, donors in an Asian-associated ancestry cluster had fewer N-insertions in productive TCRs than the roughly 670-donor mean. Several of the top co-occurrence clusters appeared to be linked to parvovirus B19, influenza, CMV and Epstein-Barr virus, according to a later analysis. Roughly uniform sequencing depth across donors was assumed in presence/absence analyses, although this assumption may not hold. Because HLA typing was unavailable for some donors at each locus, only the typed subset was used in association tests. In a later analysis, HLA-associated TCR beta chains showed more clonal expansion and lower generation probabilities than non-associated chains that were equally common. Cytomegalovirus status was reported to be diagnosed by the classifier with high specificity and sensitivity in both the original and validation cohorts. A further reported finding was that TCR beta sequences accurately predicted the HLA-A and HLA-B alleles for most subjects in the first cohort. A cluster of highly shared sequence variants was judged likely to be a technical artifact of the sequencing pipeline. Because the 87-base-pair reads could not distinguish some IMGT-functional V segments, including TRBV6-2 and TRBV6-3, those segments were excluded. The cohort was sequenced for TCR beta chains only, and without alpha or paired-chain data the features that could be detected were limited. In a later analysis, some 17,000 TCR beta sequences were associated with specific HLA alleles at a false discovery rate of 0.05. Most TCR sequences were seen in very few donors, while some public TCRs were found in many individuals. In vitro tests confirmed that a few of the cytomegalovirus-associated TCR beta chains recognize cytomegalovirus antigens. The authors suggested that the approach could potentially be extended to other disease states and immunological phenotypes. Assigning TCR associations to individual alleles was difficult when HLA alleles, especially DR and DQ, strongly co-occurred. Immune exposure information for the cohort was limited to CMV serostatus. A total of roughly 160 TCR beta chains were listed by the study as associated with cytomegalovirus. An earlier analysis of approximately 540 of the donors showed that most TCR beta V segments appeared in productive rearrangements either about 87% or about 30% of the time, which broadly matched IMGT annotations.

The cohort consisted of 666 healthy bone marrow donors. All cohort members were sampled while nominally healthy, although unrecorded immune exposures were likely present. Of the approximately 670 cohort members, fewer than 300 had positive CMV serostatus and about 360 had negative CMV serostatus, and CMV serostatus was not recorded for the donor. Every donor gave a peripheral blood sample, and the peripheral blood mononuclear cells from that sample were used for TCR beta sequencing. The Qiagen DNeasy Blood Extraction Kit was used to extract genomic DNA from the blood cell samples. CDR1 and CDR2, per the germline V gene (reference sequence), are MNHEY and SMNVEV. Deletion took 5 bases off V and 0 bases off J, with a span of 11 bases between the germline ends. From cysteine to phenylalanine, the CDR3 is 14 amino acids long. Just CDR3 DNA is preserved here, 42 bases in frame from base 1. As for this clone: Its binding antigen is unknown. Per-nucleotide qualities are absent, and no much larger clonotype sits a single base away.

Preparation of the library involved the immunoSEQ multiplex PCR assay. A mixture of 60 forward primers for TCR Vbeta segments and 13 reverse primers for TCR Jbeta segments was used in the multiplex PCR. The CDR3 region of rearranged TCR beta genes was amplified from genomic DNA with a multiplex PCR assay. Amplified TCR beta libraries were sequenced as 87-base-pair reads on the Illumina HiSeq System. The original pipeline was this. In a later analysis, 80 million or so unique TCR beta chains were counted across the 500 to 700 repertoires, and roughly 10 million of these chains were shared by at least two donors. Raw reads were error-corrected and collapsed into unique sequences by a nearest-neighbor algorithm in which closely related sequences were merged to remove PCR and sequencing errors. To assign V, D and J gene segments, CDR3 sequences were aligned to IMGT reference sequences. For a sequence to be retained, a match of at least six nucleotides was required to both a V gene segment and a J gene segment. A rearrangement was called productive if the CDR3 had no stop codons and remained in frame with V and J, and every other rearrangement was called non-productive. CDR3 was defined according to IMGT convention as the region running from the second conserved V-encoded cysteine to the conserved J-encoded phenylalanine. The earlier analysis of approximately 500 of the donors excluded sequences that lacked an unambiguous match to a single V gene segment. In an earlier analysis of some 590 of the donors, V segments were called functional above 56.7% productive rearrangements and were called segregating when the between-donor standard deviation exceeded 5%. A statistical classification framework was built for diagnosing cytomegalovirus status from the catalog of TCR beta chain sequences. In a later analysis, TCR nucleotide sequences were compared against IMGT/GENE-DB human TR gene sequences so that V and J genes could be assigned. Using the TCRdist pipeline, a later analysis assigned CDR3 sequences along with most-parsimonious VDJ recombination scenarios. In a later analysis, each TCR beta chain was defined by its CDR3 amino acid sequence together with its V-gene family, and reads without a unique V-gene family were excluded. To address suspected cross-contamination and a sequencing artifact, a later analysis removed approximately 600 highly shared, low-generation-probability nucleotide sequences. In a later analysis, a clonal expansion index was calculated for each public chain from normalized within-repertoire ranks of inferred template counts. Generation probabilities in a later analysis came from a VDJ recombination model fitted to out-of-frame rearrangements, and those results were checked against IGoR. A later analysis scored TCR-TCR, TCR-HLA and TCR-CMV co-occurrence with hypergeometric tests, applying a repertoire-size bias correction to TCR pairs. To estimate false discovery rates, a later analysis permuted the HLA or CMV assignments 20 times. A later analysis grouped co-occurring TCRs with DBSCAN, adding TCRdist sequence similarity when clustering within HLA-allele-positive subsets. Repertoires with fewer than 30,000 or more than 120,000 public chains, plus five repertoires with anomalous nucleotide sharing, were excluded from co-occurrence clustering. TCRdb retrieved this table from immuneACCESS and kept in-frame rearrangements only. Not all clones are present; in checked studies, unresolved V genes account for under half, and no reason is known for the remainder. V, J and clone size are taken as reported in that table, and D and trimming were inferred from the DNA itself. The sample table contains around 130,000 clones; only one count was recorded for approximately 72% of them. The ten largest make up approximately 2.9% of the sample.

This sequence uses TRBV27 and TRBJ2-7; the D gene identity is not certain. The sequence was obtained from a human donor in good health. The sequenced material came from PBMCs. CDR3 protein: CASSPGWASYEQYF. Read as DNA, the sequence is TGTGCCAGCAGTCCTGGCTGGGCCTCCTACGAGCAGTACTTC.